Below are 32 T cell receptor beta chains sequenced from a single sample in a study of T cell responses to AZD1222 COVID-19 vaccine. The assay was immunoSEQ multiplex PCR, and TCRdb's table has in-frame clones only and misses some. This sample has around 94,000 clones, with roughly 84% found just once. The sample in question was peripheral blood, obtained on day 0 of AZD1222 vaccination. The source of these receptors is an adult in good health.

This chain connects TRBV2 to TRBJ2-3; TRBD2 matches 12 bases. Germline trimming cut 7 bases from V and 0 bases from J; bases unmatched to any gene: 8. The CDR3 has 17 residues. Germline-derived CDR1 and CDR2 are SNHLY and FYNNEI. The CDR3 region is CASNLIGTSGSTDTQYF. The DNA of the CDR3 is TGTGCCAGCAACCTGATCGGGACTAGCGGGAGCACAGATACGCAGTATTTT. The whole variable domain, filled in from reference TRBV2 and TRBJ2-3, reads EPEVTQTPSHQVTQMGQEVILRCVPISNHLYFYWYRQILGQKVEFLVSFYNNEISEKSEIFDDQFSVERPDGSNFTLKIRSTKLEDSAMYFCASNLIGTSGSTDTQYFGPGTRLTVL.

The rearrangement joins TRBV5-1 to TRBJ2-3; TRBD1 matches 9 bases. V lost 4 bases, J lost 2 bases, and 8 bases stayed unmatched. The CDR3 extends over 16 amino acids. Germline assignment: CDR1 SGHRS and CDR2 YFSETQ. The CDR3 sequence is CASSLQGALNTDTQYF. In DNA form, the CDR3 reads TGCGCCAGCAGCCTACAGGGGGCGCTCAACACAGATACGCAGTATTTT.

V usage is TRBV6-5 and J usage is TRBJ2-1; TRBD2 aligns across 10 bases. The CDR3 runs to 13 residues. Germline V CDR1 and CDR2: MNHEY, SVGAGI. J gave up 13 bases and V 7 bases, and 10 bases lay outside the gene matches. The CDR3 loop is CASTPSTSGVQFF. CDR3 DNA sequence: TGTGCCAGCACCCCATCCACTAGCGGGGTTCAGTTCTTC.

V gene TRBV5-6 combines with J gene TRBJ1-3; no definite D call. The CDR3 extends over 15 amino acids. Trimming removed 0 bases at V and 0 bases at J, with 7 bases between. Looked up from germline, CDR1 is SGHDT and CDR2 is YYEEEE. Written as DNA, the CDR3 is TGTGCCAGCAGCTTGGAAGGGAACTCTGGAAACACCATATATTTT. Translation: CASSLEGNSGNTIYF.

The J gene is TRBJ1-5, the V gene TRBV15, with 9 bases identical to TRBD1. The CDR3 runs to 18 residues. V shed 2 bases and J 0 bases; nucleotides not matched to a gene: 8. Per the germline V gene, CDR1 is LNHNV and CDR2 is YYDKDF (reference sequence). The CDR3 is CATSRTDRGEYSNQPQHF. CDR3 in DNA: TGTGCCACCAGCAGAACCGACAGGGGGGAATATAGCAATCAGCCCCAGCATTTT.

This clone was picked up one time. V is TRBV14 and J is TRBJ1-2, with D uncertain. The germline V and J ends were trimmed by 1 base and 4 bases, with 7 bases remaining between them. The CDR3 is 13 amino acids. Germline-derived CDR1 and CDR2 are SGHDN and FVKESK. The CDR3 DNA is TGTGCCAGCAGCCAAGTCACGTCCTATGGCTACACCTTC. Translated, it gives CASSQVTSYGYTF.

The gene calls are TRBV14 and TRBJ2-7, with TRBD1 identical over 9 bases. The V segment lost 5 bases and the J segment 1 base; nucleotides outside the gene matches: 3. This CDR3 has 14 residues. Germline assignment: CDR1 SGHDN and CDR2 FVKESK. In DNA form, the CDR3 reads TGTGCCAGCAGCATGGGACAGGGATCCTACGAGCAGTACTTC. Translated: CASSMGQGSYEQYF.

V and J are TRBV4-3 and TRBJ2-7; maybe TRBD1 (5 bases). The CDR3 sequence is 16 residues long. Germline CDR1 reads LGHNA; CDR2 reads YSLEER. Trimming removed 1 base from V and 0 bases from J, with 13 bases in between. The CDR3 region is CASSQGYRSSSYEQYF. The DNA for the CDR3 is TGCGCCAGCAGCCAAGGCTACAGGAGCAGCTCCTACGAGCAGTACTTC.

This clone was detected once. This chain links TRBV7-2 with TRBJ2-4, with TRBD1 matching 7 bases. V trimming: 2 bases; J trimming: 3 bases; junction bases outside the gene matches: 1. CDR1 is SGHTA, CDR2 FQGNSA, per germline. The CDR3 has 14 amino acids. CDR3 bases: TGTGCCAGCAGCTTAAGGACAGGCAAAAACATTCAGTACTTC. Its translation: CASSLRTGKNIQYF.

The chain combines TRBV5-8 with TRBJ1-1; maybe TRBD1 (6 bases). This CDR3 has 15 residues. Trimming left V 2 bases short and J 1 base short, with 12 bases between. Germline values: CDR1 SGHTS, CDR2 YDEGEE. The DNA for the CDR3 is TGTGCCAGCAGCTTATATTGGGGGGCGAACACTGAAGCTTTCTTT. It is translated as CASSLYWGANTEAFF.

The gene calls are TRBV5-1 and TRBJ2-2, with D possibly TRBD1 on 6 matching bases. Germline values: CDR1 SGHRS, CDR2 YFSETQ. V was clipped by 0 bases and J by 3 bases, with 18 bases between them. This CDR3 region has 18 residues. The CDR3 sequence is CASSLASFSQGYTGELFF. The CDR3 bases are TGCGCCAGCAGCTTGGCTTCCTTCTCCCAGGGGTACACCGGGGAGCTGTTTTTT.

The chain combines TRBV18 with TRBJ1-5; a possible D gene is TRBD1 (6 bases). Trimming left V 4 bases short and J 3 bases short, with 7 bases between. The CDR3 covers 13 residues. Germline loops: CDR1 KGHSH, CDR2 LQKENI. The DNA for the CDR3 is TGTGCCAGCTCACGACAGGACAATCAGCCCCAGCATTTT. This encodes CASSRQDNQPQHF.

The CDR3 DNA is TGTGCCAGCAGCTTGGGGGCGCGGGGGGGCAGAGATACGCAGTATTTT. Residues: CASSLGARGGRDTQYF. V gene TRBV5-8 combines with J gene TRBJ2-3, with 9 bases that match TRBD2. Germline V gene lookup returns CDR1 SGHTS and CDR2 YDEGEE. There are 16 residues in the CDR3. J lost 5 bases, V lost 0 bases, and 7 bases had no gene match.

In regard to this clone: This same CDR3 is encoded by further DNA sequences in the sample. V and J are TRBV11-2 and TRBJ1-2; D is ambiguous. Germline V gene sequence: CDR1 SGHAT, CDR2 FQNNGV. The ends were cut back, 0 bases at V and 0 bases at J, with 5 bases in the middle. CDR3 size: 14 residues. The CDR3 region is CASSLDSANYGYTF. Written as DNA, the CDR3 is TGTGCCAGCAGCTTAGATTCAGCTAACTATGGCTACACCTTC.

The rearrangement joins TRBV30 to TRBJ1-4, with a weak D call TRBD1 (6 bases). The germline V gene encodes CDR1 GTSNPN and CDR2 SVGIG (reference sequence). Trimming cost V 3 bases and J 4 bases, with 12 bases left between them. The CDR3 runs to 14 residues. The CDR3 here is CAWSFRGGNEKLFF. The CDR3, as DNA: TGTGCCTGGAGCTTTAGGGGGGGTAATGAAAAACTGTTTTTT.

This clone showed up just a few times. V and J are TRBV6-1 and TRBJ2-7, with a possible D match to TRBD2 (5 bases). CDR3 length: 13 amino acids. The V gene's germline CDR1 is MNHNS and CDR2 SASEGT. The ends were cut back, 0 bases at V and 6 bases at J, with 9 bases in the middle. DNA of the CDR3: TGTGCCAGCAGTGAAGCGCGTGGGAGCGAGCAGTACTTC. Residues: CASSEARGSEQYF.

The chain links TRBV6-5 to TRBJ1-1; 10 nucleotides match TRBD1. Germline CDR1 is MNHEY and CDR2 is SVGAGI. V lost 5 bases to trimming and J lost 4 bases; unmatched junction nucleotides: 4. The CDR3 loop spans 14 amino acids. DNA of the CDR3: TGTGCCAGCAGTAGGGACAGGGGAGTCACTGAAGCTTTCTTT. Protein: CASSRDRGVTEAFF.

The rearrangement joins TRBV7-2 to TRBJ1-2, with D possibly TRBD1 on 6 matching bases. CDR3 length: 14 amino acids. V was cut by 5 bases and J by 8 bases, with 18 bases left in between. From germline, CDR1 is SGHTA and CDR2 FQGNSA. The CDR3 sequence: CASSPRGGDQGYTF. DNA for the CDR3: TGTGCCAGCAGCCCCCGAGGGGGGGACCAGGGCTACACCTTC.

This chain links TRBV15 with TRBJ1-1, with D unresolved. V was pared by 3 bases and J by 1 base, with 9 bases between. This CDR3 is 14 amino acids long. Per germline, CDR1 LNHNV and CDR2 YYDKDF (reference sequence). CDR3 sequence reads: CATSRGDSNTEAFF. The DNA of the CDR3 is TGTGCCACCAGCAGGGGAGATTCGAACACTGAAGCTTTCTTT. The complete variable domain, with remaining parts taken from reference TRBV15 and TRBJ1-1, reads DAMVIQNPRYQVTQFGKPVTLSCSQTLNHNVMYWYQQKSSQAPKLLFHYYDKDFNNEADTPDNFQSRRPNTSFCFLDIRSPGLGDTAMYLCATSRGDSNTEAFFGQGTRLTVV.

The chain uses TRBV6-5 and TRBJ1-5; 9 bases match TRBD1. The CDR3 consists of 15 residues. V shed 8 bases, J shed 2 bases, and the junction held 7 bases outside the gene matches. Germline lookup yields CDR1 MNHEY and CDR2 SVGAGI. Written as DNA, the CDR3 is TGTGCCAGCGGACAGGGGATCGGCGGCAATCAGCCCCAGCATTTT. This translates into CASGQGIGGNQPQHF.

The chain employs TRBV9 and TRBJ1-1; TRBD1 agrees at 8 bases. V was pared by 0 bases and J by 3 bases, with 13 bases of the junction left unmatched. The CDR3 runs 18 residues. Germline lookup yields CDR1 SGDLS and CDR2 YYNGEE. CDR3 coding DNA: TGTGCCAGCAGCGTAGCGACTGGGACAGGTAGTGAGGACACTGAAGCTTTCTTT. This translates into CASSVATGTGSEDTEAFF.

There are a few counts of this clone. This chain uses TRBV5-4 with TRBJ1-3, with D possibly being TRBD1 (5 bases). Germline-derived CDR1 and CDR2 are SGHNT and YYREEE (reference sequence). Trimming took off 4 bases at V and 4 bases at J, with 9 bases between the two ends. The CDR3 is 13 amino acids. The CDR3 is CASSVQGGNTIYF. CDR3 bases: TGTGCCAGCAGCGTGCAGGGAGGAAACACCATATATTTT.

This chain uses TRBV19 with TRBJ1-1, with D hard to call. The V end was cut by 1 base, the J end by 1 base, with 7 bases between. The CDR3 covers 14 residues. Germline assignment: CDR1 LNHDA and CDR2 SQIVND (reference sequence). The CDR3 spells CASSIGPRNTEAFF. The CDR3 DNA reads as TGTGCCAGTAGTATAGGTCCCAGGAACACTGAAGCTTTCTTT.

This chain uses TRBV7-2 with TRBJ2-5, with 8 bases that match TRBD2. The germline V gene has CDR1 SGHTA and CDR2 FQGNSA. The junction had 18 bases not matched to a gene; V was cut back by 5 bases and J by 4 bases. The CDR3 runs 18 residues. The CDR3 protein is CASSPETGGGGPGETQYF. The CDR3 bases are TGTGCCAGCAGCCCGGAGACTGGTGGCGGGGGGCCGGGAGAGACCCAGTACTTC.

The chain couples TRBV7-9 to TRBJ1-1; 10 bases are shared with TRBD1. The V and J ends lost 5 bases and 4 bases, in that order; junction bases with no gene match: 7. The CDR3 is made up of 15 amino acids. CDR1 SEHNR and CDR2 FQNEAQ come from the germline V gene (reference sequence). The DNA of the CDR3 is TGTGCCAGCAGCGGAAAGACAGGGGGCTTCACTGAAGCTTTCTTT. It translates to CASSGKTGGFTEAFF. The variable domain in full, with the rest retrieved from reference TRBV7-9 and TRBJ1-1, is DTGVSQNPRHKITKRGQNVTFRCDPISEHNRLYWYRQTLGQGPEFLTYFQNEAQLEKSRLLSDRFSAERPKGSFSTLEIQRTEQGDSAMYLCASSGKTGGFTEAFFGQGTRLTVV.

This chain uses TRBV30 with TRBJ2-7; D gene uncertain. Germline V gene sequence: CDR1 GTSNPN, CDR2 SVGIG (reference sequence). V was pared by 3 bases and J by 3 bases, with 9 bases between. CDR3 length: 12 residues. The DNA of the CDR3 is TGTGCCTGGAGGTTCCCAGGCTACGAGCAGTACTTC. Its translation: CAWRFPGYEQYF.

The V gene is TRBV18, the J gene TRBJ2-3; D might be TRBD2 (6 bases). Germline CDR1 reads KGHSH; CDR2 reads LQKENI. There are 17 residues in the CDR3. V was clipped by 1 base and J by 0 bases, with 14 bases between them. The CDR3 protein is CASSPRGVAVSTDTQYF. The CDR3 coding sequence is TGTGCCAGCTCACCACGGGGGGTTGCGGTTAGCACAGATACGCAGTATTTT.

V usage is TRBV7-8 and J usage is TRBJ2-1; 8 nucleotides match TRBD2. The J segment lost 7 bases and the V segment lost 1 base, leaving 9 bases of the junction unmatched. The CDR3 consists of 16 residues. The germline V gene has CDR1 SGHVS and CDR2 FQNEAQ. The CDR3 region is CASSLVVAGRGNEQFF. The CDR3 DNA sequence: TGTGCCAGCAGCTTAGTCGTAGCGGGGAGGGGGAATGAGCAGTTCTTC.

CDR3 DNA sequence: TGTGCCAGCACCGACGCCGGGACACGGGAAAGGGAATACTTC. Protein: CASTDAGTREREYF. The rearrangement uses TRBV6-5 and TRBJ2-5, with a weak D call TRBD1 (6 bases). Trimming cost V 7 bases and J 14 bases, with 26 bases left between them. CDR1 and CDR2 from the germline V gene are MNHEY and SVGAGI. The CDR3 is 14 amino acids.

The chain recombines TRBV5-1 with TRBJ1-3, with TRBD1 as a possible D gene (5 bases). Trimming cost V 0 bases and J 4 bases, with 8 bases left between them. This CDR3 spans 14 amino acids. Germline lookup yields CDR1 SGHRS and CDR2 YFSETQ. The CDR3 loop reads CASSLAGMGNTIYF. As DNA, the CDR3 is TGCGCCAGCAGCTTGGCAGGGATGGGAAACACCATATATTTT.

The V and J genes are TRBV5-5 and TRBJ2-7, with D possibly TRBD2 on 6 matching bases. The length of the CDR3 is 12 residues. From germline, CDR1 is SGHKS and CDR2 YYEKEE (reference sequence). V lost 10 bases, J lost 4 bases, and 15 bases lay in between. CDR3 coding DNA: TGTGCCGGTCGTGCAGGGAGGTACGAGCAGTACTTC. Amino acids: CAGRAGRYEQYF.

The V call is TRBV7-8, the J call TRBJ2-7; 10 nucleotides line up with TRBD1. Losses at the gene ends were 5 bases for V and 1 base for J; bases not matched to a gene: 5. From germline, CDR1 is SGHVS and CDR2 FQNEAQ. There are 15 residues in the CDR3. CDR3 residues: CASSRGQGPSYEQYF. The DNA for the CDR3 is TGTGCCAGCAGCCGGGGACAGGGGCCTTCCTACGAGCAGTACTTC.